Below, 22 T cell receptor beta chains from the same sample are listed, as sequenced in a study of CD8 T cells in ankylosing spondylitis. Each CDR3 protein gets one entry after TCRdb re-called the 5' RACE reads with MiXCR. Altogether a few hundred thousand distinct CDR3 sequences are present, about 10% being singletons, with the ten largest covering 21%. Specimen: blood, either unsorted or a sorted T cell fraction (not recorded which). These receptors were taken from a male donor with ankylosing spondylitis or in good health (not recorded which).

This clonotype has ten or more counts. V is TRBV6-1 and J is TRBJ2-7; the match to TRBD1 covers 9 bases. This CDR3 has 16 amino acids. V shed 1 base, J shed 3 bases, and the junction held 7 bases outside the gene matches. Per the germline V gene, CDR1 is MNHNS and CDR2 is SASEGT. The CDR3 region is CASSEDGQGWDYEQYF. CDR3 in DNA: TGTGCCAGCAGTGAAGACGGACAGGGGTGGGACTACGAGCAGTACTTC.

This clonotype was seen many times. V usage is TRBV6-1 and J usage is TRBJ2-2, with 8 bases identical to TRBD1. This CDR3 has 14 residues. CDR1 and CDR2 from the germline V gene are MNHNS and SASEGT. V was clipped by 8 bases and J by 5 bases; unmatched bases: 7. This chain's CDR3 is CASLQGVRTGELFF. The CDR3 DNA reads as TGTGCCAGCCTACAGGGGGTGAGGACCGGGGAGCTGTTTTTT.

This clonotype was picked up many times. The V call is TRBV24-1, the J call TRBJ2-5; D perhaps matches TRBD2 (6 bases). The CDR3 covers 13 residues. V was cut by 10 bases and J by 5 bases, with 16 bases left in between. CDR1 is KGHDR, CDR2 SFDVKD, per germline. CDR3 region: CATNEAGTETQYF. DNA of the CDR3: TGTGCCACGAATGAGGCGGGAACCGAGACCCAGTACTTC.

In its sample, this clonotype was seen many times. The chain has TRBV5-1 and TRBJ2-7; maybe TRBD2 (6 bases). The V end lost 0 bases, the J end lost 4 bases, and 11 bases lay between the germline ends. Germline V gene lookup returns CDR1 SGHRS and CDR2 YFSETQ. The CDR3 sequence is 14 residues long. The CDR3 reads CASSLDGGVYEQYF. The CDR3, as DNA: TGCGCCAGCAGCTTGGATGGCGGGGTGTACGAGCAGTACTTC.

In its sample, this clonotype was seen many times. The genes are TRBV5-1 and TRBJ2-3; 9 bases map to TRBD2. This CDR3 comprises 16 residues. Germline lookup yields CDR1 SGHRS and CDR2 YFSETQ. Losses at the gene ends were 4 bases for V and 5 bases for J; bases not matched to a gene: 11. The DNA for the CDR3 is TGCGCCAGCAGCCCTCGGGCGGGGGGGCCTGAAGATACGCAGTATTTT. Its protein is CASSPRAGGPEDTQYF.

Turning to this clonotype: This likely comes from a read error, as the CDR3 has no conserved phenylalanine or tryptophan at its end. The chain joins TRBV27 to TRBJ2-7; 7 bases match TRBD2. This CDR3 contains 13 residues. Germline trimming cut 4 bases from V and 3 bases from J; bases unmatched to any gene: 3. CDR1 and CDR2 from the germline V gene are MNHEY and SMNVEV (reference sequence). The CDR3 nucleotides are TGTGCCAGCAGTTCTCGGGGGGTCTACGAGCAGTACATC. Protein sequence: CASSSRGVYEQYI.

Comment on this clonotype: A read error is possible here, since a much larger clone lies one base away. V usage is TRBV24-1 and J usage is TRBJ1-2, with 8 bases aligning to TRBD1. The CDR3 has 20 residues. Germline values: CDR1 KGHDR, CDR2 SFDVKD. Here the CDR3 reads CGTSDTGGTLHRDEYAGYTF. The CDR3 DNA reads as TGTGGCACCAGTGATACAGGGGGGACCTTGCACCGAGATGAATACGCTGGCTACACCTTC.

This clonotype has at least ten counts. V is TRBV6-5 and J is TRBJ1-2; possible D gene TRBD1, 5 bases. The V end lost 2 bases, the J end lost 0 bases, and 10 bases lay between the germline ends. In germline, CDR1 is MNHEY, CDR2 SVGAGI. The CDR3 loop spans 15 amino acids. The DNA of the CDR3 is TGTGCCAGCAGTTACGGGACTAAAGCTAACTATGGCTACACCTTC. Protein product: CASSYGTKANYGYTF.

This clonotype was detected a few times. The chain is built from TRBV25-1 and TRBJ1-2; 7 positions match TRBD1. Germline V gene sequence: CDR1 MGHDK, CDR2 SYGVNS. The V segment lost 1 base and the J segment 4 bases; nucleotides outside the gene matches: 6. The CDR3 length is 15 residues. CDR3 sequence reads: CASSEWGRGAYGYTF. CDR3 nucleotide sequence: TGTGCCAGCAGTGAATGGGGCAGGGGGGCCTATGGCTACACCTTC.

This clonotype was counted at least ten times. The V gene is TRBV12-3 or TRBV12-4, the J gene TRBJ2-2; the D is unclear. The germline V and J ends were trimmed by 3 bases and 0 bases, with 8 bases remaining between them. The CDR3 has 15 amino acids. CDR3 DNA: TGTGCCAGCAGTTTTCTGCTAGCGAACACCGGGGAGCTGTTTTTT. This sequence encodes CASSFLLANTGELFF.

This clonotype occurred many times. CDR3 amino acids: CASSVSSTSGGQDTQYF. CDR3 nucleotides: TGTGCCAGCAGCGTATCAAGCACTAGCGGGGGGCAAGATACGCAGTATTTT. The chain joins TRBV9 to TRBJ2-3, with 12 bases matching TRBD2. This CDR3 is 17 amino acids long. Germline loops: CDR1 SGDLS, CDR2 YYNGEE. The ends lost 1 base at V and 5 bases at J; junction bases unmatched: 8.

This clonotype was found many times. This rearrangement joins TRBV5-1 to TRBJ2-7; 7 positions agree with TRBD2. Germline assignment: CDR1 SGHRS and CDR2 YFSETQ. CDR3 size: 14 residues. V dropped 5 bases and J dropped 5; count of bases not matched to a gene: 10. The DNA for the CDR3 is TGCGCCAGCAGACCTCAGACTAGCTCAGACGAGCAGTACTTC. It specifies CASRPQTSSDEQYF. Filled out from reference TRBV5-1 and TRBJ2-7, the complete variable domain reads KAGVTQTPRYLIKTRGQQVTLSCSPISGHRSVSWYQQTPGQGLQFLFEYFSETQRNKGNFPGRFSGRQFSNSRSEMNVSTLELGDSALYLCASRPQTSSDEQYFGPGTRLTVT.

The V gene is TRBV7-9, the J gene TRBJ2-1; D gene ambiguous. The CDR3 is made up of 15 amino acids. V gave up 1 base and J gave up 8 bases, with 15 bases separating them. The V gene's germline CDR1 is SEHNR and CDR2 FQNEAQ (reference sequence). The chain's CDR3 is CASSLGPDPWDEQFF. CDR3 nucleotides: TGTGCCAGCAGCTTAGGGCCAGACCCCTGGGATGAGCAGTTCTTC.

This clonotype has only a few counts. The CDR3 protein is CASSFNENTGELFF. For the CDR3, the DNA is TGTGCCAGCAGCTTTAACGAAAACACCGGGGAGCTGTTTTTT. The chain is built from TRBV7-3 and TRBJ2-2; D is unresolved. Trimming stripped 3 bases from V and 2 bases from J, with 7 bases between. Germline V gene sequence: CDR1 SGHTA, CDR2 FQGTGA. There are 14 residues in the CDR3.

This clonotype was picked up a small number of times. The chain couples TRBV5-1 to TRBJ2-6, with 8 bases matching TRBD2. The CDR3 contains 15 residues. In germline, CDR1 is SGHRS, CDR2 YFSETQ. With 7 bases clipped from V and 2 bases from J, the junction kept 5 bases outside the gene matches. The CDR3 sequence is CASREGEAGANVLTF. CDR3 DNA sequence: TGCGCCAGCCGGGAGGGGGAAGCTGGGGCCAACGTCCTGACTTTC.

CDR3 protein: CAWGAASGVSYNEQFF. CDR3 coding DNA: TGTGCCTGGGGCGCCGCATCAGGAGTCTCCTACAATGAGCAGTTCTTC. The chain recombines TRBV30 with TRBJ2-1, with D uncertain. Germline V gene data show CDR1 as GTSNPN and CDR2 as SVGIG (reference sequence). CDR3 length: 16 amino acids. Trimming left V 5 bases short and J 0 bases short, with 17 bases between.

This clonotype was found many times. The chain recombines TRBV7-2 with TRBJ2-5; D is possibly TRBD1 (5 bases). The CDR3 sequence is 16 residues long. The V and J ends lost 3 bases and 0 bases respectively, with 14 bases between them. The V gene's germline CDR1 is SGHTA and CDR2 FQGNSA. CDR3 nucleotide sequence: TGTGCCAGCAGCTTCGATGGGGCCACGTACCAAGAGACCCAGTACTTC. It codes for CASSFDGATYQETQYF.

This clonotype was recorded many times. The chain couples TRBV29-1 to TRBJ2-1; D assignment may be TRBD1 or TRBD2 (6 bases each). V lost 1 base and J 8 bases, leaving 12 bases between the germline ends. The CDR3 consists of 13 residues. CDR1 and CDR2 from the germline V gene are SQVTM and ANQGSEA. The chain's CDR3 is CSVEGKGGDEQFF. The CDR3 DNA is TGCAGCGTTGAAGGCAAGGGGGGCGATGAGCAGTTCTTC.

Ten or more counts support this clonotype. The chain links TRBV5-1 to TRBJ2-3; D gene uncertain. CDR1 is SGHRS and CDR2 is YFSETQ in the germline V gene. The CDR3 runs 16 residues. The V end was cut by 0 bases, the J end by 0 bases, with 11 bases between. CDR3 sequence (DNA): TGCGCCAGCAGCTTGGATGGGGTTCCTAGCACAGATACGCAGTATTTT. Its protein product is CASSLDGVPSTDTQYF. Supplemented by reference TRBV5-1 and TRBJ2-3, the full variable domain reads KAGVTQTPRYLIKTRGQQVTLSCSPISGHRSVSWYQQTPGQGLQFLFEYFSETQRNKGNFPGRFSGRQFSNSRSEMNVSTLELGDSALYLCASSLDGVPSTDTQYFGPGTRLTVL.

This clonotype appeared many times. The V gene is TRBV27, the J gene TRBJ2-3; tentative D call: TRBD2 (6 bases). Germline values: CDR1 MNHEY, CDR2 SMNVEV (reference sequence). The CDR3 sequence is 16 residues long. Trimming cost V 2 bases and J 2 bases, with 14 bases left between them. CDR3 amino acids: CASSLTGVTATDTQYF. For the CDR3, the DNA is TGTGCCAGCAGTTTAACGGGAGTTACCGCCACAGATACGCAGTATTTT.

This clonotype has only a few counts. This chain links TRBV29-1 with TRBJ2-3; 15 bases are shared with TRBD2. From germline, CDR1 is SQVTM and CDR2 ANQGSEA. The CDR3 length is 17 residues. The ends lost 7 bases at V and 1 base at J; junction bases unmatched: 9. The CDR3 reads CSAQGLAGGIGTDTQYF. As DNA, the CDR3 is TGCAGCGCACAGGGACTAGCGGGGGGTATCGGCACAGATACGCAGTATTTT.

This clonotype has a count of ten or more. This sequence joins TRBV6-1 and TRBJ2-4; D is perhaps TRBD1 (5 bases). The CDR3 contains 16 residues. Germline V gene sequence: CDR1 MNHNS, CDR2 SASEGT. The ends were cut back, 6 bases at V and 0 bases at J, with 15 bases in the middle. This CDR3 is CASSGTGPLAKNIQYF. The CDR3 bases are TGTGCCAGCAGCGGTACAGGACCGTTAGCCAAAAACATTCAGTACTTC.